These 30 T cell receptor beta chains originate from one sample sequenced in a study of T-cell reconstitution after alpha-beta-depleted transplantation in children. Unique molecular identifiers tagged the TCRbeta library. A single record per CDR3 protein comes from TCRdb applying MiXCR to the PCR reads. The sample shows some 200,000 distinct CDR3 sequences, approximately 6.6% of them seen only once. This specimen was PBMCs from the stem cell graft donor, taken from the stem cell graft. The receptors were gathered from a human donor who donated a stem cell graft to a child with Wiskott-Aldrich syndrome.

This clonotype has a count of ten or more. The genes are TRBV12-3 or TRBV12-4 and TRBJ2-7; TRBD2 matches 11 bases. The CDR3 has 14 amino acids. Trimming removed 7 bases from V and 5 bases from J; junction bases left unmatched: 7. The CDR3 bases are TGTGCCAGCACTATTAGCGGGAGGGCCAACGAGCAGTACTTC. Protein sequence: CASTISGRANEQYF.

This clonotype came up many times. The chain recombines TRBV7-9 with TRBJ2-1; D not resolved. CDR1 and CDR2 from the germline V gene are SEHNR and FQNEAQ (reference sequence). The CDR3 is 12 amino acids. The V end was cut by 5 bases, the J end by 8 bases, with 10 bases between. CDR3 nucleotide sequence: TGTGCCAGCAGCGCCCCGCTTTATGAGCAGTTCTTC. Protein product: CASSAPLYEQFF.

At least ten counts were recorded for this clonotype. This CDR3 is CASSLGLPTDTQYF. Written as DNA, the CDR3 is TGTGCCAGCAGCTTAGGACTACCCACAGATACGCAGTATTTT. The chain has TRBV5-4 and TRBJ2-3; weak D call: TRBD2 (6 bases). The germline gives CDR1 SGHNT, CDR2 YYREEE (reference sequence). V shed 2 bases and J shed 2 bases, with 9 bases lying between them. This CDR3 is built from 14 residues.

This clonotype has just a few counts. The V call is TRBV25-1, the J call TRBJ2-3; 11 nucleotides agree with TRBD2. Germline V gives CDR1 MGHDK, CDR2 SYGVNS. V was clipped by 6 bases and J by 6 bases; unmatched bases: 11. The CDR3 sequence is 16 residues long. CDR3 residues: CASSESSGRAGDTQYF. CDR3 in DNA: TGTGCCAGCAGCGAAAGTAGCGGGAGGGCGGGGGATACGCAGTATTTT.

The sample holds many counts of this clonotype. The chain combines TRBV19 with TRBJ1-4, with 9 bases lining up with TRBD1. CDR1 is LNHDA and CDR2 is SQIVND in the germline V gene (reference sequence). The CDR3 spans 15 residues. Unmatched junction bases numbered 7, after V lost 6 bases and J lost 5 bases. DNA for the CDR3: TGTGCCAGTAGAGGGCCGGGACAGGGCAATGAAAAACTGTTTTTT. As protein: CASRGPGQGNEKLFF.

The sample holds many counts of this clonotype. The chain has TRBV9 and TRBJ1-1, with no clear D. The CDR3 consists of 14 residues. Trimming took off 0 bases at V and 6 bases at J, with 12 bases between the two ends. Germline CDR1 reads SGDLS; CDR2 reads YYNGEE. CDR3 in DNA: TGTGCCAGCAGCGTAGGGGTCCAGGTGGCTGAAGCTTTCTTT. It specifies CASSVGVQVAEAFF.

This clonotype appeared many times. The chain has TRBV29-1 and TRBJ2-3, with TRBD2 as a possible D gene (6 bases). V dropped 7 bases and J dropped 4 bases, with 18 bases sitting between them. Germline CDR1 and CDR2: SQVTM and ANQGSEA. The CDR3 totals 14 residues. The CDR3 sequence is CSGKRREHADTQYF. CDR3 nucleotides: TGCAGCGGAAAACGCCGGGAGCACGCAGATACGCAGTATTTT.

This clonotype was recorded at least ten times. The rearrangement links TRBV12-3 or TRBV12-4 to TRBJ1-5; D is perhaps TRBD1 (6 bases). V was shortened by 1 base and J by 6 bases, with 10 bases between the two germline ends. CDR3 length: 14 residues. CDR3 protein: CASSLVGGRQPQHF. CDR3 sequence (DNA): TGTGCCAGCAGTTTAGTGGGGGGGCGTCAGCCCCAGCATTTT.

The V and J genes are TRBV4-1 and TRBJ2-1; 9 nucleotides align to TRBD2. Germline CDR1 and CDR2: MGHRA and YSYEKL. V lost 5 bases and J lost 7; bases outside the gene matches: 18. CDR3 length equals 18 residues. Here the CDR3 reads CASSSPFGRGGFVNEQFF. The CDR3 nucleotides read TGCGCCAGCAGCTCCCCGTTTGGGCGGGGGGGCTTTGTAAATGAGCAGTTCTTC.

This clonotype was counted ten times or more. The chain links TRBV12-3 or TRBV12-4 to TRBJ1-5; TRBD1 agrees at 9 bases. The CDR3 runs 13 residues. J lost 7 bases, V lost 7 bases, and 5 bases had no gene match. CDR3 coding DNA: TGTGCCAGCAATCGACAGGGGGGCCAGCCCCAGCATTTT. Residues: CASNRQGGQPQHF.

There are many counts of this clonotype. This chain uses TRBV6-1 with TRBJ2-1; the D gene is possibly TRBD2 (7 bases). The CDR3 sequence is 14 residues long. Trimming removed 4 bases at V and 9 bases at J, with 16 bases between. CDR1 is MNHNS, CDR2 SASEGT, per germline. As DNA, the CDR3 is TGTGCCAGCAGTGTTGCGGGGGCTGGGGTTGAGCAGTTCTTC. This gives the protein CASSVAGAGVEQFF.

The CDR3 nucleotides are TGTGCCAGCAGCCACCCAGGGCGGAACACTGAAGCTTTCTTT. Protein sequence: CASSHPGRNTEAFF. The rearrangement links TRBV11-2 to TRBJ1-1; weak D call: TRBD1 (5 bases). The CDR3 has 14 residues. Germline V lookup: CDR1 SGHAT, CDR2 FQNNGV. V was pared by 5 bases and J by 1 base, with 11 bases between.

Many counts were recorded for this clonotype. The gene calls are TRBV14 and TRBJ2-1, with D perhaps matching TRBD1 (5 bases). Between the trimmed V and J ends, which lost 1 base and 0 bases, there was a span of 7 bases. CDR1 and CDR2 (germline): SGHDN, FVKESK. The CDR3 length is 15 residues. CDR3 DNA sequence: TGTGCCAGCAGCCAAGGACAGAGCTCCTACAATGAGCAGTTCTTC. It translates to CASSQGQSSYNEQFF. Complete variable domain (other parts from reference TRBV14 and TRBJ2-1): EAGVTQFPSHSVIEKGQTVTLRCDPISGHDNLYWYRRVMGKEIKFLLHFVKESKQDESGMPNNRFLAERTGGTYSTLKVQPAELEDSGVYFCASSQGQSSYNEQFFGPGTRLTVL.

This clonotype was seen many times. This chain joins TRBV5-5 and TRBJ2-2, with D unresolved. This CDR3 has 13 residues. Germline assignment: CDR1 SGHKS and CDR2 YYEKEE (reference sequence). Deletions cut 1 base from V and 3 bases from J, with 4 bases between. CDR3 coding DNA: TGTGCCAGCAGCTTGAAAGACACCGGGGAGCTGTTTTTT. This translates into CASSLKDTGELFF.

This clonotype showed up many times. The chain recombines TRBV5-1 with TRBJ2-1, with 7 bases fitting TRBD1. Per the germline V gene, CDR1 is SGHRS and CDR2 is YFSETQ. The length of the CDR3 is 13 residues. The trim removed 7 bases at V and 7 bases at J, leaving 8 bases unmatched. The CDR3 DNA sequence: TGCGCCAGCGGGGGACAGATCCTGAATGAGCAGTTCTTC. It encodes CASGGQILNEQFF.

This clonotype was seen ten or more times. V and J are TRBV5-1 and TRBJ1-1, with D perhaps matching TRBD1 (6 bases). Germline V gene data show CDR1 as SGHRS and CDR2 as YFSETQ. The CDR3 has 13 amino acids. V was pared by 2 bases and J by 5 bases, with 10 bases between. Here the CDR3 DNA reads TGCGCCAGCAGCTTTGGAGGGGGTACTGAAGCTTTCTTT. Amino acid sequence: CASSFGGGTEAFF.

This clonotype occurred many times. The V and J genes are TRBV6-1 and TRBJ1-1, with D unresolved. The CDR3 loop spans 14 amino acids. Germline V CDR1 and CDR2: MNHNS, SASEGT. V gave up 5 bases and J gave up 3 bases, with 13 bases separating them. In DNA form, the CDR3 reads TGTGCCAGCAGTAAAGGGTACGGCGACACTGAAGCTTTCTTT. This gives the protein CASSKGYGDTEAFF.

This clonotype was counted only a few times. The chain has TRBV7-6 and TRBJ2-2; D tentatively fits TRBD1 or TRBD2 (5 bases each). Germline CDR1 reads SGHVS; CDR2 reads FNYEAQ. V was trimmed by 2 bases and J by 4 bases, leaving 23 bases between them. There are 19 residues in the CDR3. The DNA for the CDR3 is TGTGCCAGCAGCTTACCGTGGGACGAGGCCGGTCGTGGCACCGGGGAGCTGTTTTTT. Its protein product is CASSLPWDEAGRGTGELFF.

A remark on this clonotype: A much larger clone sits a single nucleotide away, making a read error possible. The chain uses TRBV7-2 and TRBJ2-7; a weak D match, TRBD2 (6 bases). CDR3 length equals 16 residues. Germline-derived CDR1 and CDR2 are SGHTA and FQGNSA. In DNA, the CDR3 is TGTTCCAGCAGCTTAGCGGAGGCAGGGCGACGGGCCGAGCAGTACTTC. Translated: CSSSLAEAGRRAEQYF.

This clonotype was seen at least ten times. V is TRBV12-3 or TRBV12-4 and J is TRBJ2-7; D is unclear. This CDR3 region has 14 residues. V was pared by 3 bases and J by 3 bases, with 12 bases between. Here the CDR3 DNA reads TGTGCCAGCAGTTTTTCGGGCACCGTCTACGAGCAGTACTTC. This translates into CASSFSGTVYEQYF.

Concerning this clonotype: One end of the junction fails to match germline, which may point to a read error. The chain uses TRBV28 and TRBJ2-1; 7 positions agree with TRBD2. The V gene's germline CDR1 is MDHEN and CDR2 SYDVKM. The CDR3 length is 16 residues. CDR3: CASSFRGGGLYNEQSF. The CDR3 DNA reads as TGTGCCAGCAGTTTCAGAGGCGGGGGTTTATACAATGAGCAGTCCTTC.

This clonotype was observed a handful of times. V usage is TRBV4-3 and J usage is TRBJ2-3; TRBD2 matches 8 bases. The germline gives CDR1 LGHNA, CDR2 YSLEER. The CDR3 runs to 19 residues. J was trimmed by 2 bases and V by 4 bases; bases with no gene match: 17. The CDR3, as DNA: TGCGCCAGCAGCCTCGGACCAAGGCAGCGGGGGTGGACCACAGATACGCAGTATTTT. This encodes CASSLGPRQRGWTTDTQYF.

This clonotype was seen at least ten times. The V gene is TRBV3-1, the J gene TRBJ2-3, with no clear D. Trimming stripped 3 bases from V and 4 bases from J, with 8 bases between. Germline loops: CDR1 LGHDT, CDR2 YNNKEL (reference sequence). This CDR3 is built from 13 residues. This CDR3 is CASSQELADTQYF. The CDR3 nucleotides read TGTGCCAGCAGCCAGGAGTTAGCAGATACGCAGTATTTT.

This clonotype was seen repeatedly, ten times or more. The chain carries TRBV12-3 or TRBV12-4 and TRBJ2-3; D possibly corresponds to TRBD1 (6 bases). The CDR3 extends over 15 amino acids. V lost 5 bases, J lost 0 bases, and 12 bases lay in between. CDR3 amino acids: CASSRQVHSTDTQYF. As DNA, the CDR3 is TGTGCCAGCAGTCGACAGGTCCATAGCACAGATACGCAGTATTTT.

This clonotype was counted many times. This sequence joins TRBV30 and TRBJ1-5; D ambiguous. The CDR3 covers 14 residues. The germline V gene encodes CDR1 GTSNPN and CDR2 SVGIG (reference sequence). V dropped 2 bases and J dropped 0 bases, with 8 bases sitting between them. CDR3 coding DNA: TGTGCCTGGAGTTCGTCTGCTAGCAATCAGCCCCAGCATTTT. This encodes CAWSSSASNQPQHF.

CDR3 nucleotide sequence: TGTGCCAGCGTCCCCGGGACAGGGGGCTTAGGACAGCCCCAGCATTTT. This encodes CASVPGTGGLGQPQHF. J is TRBJ1-5 and V is TRBV7-8; 12 bases agree with TRBD1. V trimming: 8 bases; J trimming: 7 bases; junction bases outside the gene matches: 12. Per the germline V gene, CDR1 is SGHVS and CDR2 is FQNEAQ. This CDR3 has 16 residues.

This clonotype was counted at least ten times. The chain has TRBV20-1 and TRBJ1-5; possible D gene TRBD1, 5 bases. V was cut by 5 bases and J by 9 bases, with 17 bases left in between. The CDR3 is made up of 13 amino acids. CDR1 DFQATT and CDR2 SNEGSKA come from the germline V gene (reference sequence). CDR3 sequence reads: CSAAGTGDGPQHF. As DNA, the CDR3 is TGCAGTGCTGCCGGGACGGGGGATGGGCCCCAGCATTTT.

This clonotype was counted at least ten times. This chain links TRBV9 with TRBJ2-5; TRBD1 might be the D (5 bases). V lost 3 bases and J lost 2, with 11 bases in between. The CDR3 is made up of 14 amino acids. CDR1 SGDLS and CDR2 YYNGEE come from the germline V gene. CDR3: CASSGEKGQETQYF. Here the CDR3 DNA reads TGTGCCAGCAGCGGCGAGAAGGGGCAAGAGACCCAGTACTTC.

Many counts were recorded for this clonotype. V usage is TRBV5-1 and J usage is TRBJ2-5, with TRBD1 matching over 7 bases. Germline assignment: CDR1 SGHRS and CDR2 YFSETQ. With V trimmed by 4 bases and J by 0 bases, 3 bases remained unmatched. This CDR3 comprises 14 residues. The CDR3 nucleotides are TGCGCCAGCAGCCTCGGGACAGACCAAGAGACCCAGTACTTC. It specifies CASSLGTDQETQYF.

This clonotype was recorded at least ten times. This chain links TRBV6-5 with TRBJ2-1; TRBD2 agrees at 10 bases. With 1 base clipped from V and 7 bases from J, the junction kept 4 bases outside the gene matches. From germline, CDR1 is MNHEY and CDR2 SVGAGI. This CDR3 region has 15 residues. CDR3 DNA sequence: TGTGCCAGCAGTTACTTAGCGGGAGGCGGGAATGAGCAGTTCTTC. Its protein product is CASSYLAGGGNEQFF.